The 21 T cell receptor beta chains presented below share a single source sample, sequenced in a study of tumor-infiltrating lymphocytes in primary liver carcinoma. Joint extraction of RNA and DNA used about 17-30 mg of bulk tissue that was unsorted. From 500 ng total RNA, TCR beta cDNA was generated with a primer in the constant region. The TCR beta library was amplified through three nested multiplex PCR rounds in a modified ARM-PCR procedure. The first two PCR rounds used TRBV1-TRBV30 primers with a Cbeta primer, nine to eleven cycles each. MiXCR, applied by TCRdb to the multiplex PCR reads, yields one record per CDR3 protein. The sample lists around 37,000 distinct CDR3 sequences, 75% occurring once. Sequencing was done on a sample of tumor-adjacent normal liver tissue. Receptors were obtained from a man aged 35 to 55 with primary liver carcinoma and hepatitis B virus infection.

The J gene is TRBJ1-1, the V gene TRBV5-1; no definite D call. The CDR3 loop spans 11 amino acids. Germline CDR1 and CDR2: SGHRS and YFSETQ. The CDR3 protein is CTSSSETEAFF. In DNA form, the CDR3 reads TGCACAAGCAGCTCCGAAACTGAAGCTTTCTTT.

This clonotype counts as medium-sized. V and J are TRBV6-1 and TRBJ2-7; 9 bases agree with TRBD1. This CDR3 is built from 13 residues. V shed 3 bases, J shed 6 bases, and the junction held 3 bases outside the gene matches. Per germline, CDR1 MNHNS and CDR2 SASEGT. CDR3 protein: CASSDGDRAEQYF. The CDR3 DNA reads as TGTGCCAGCAGTGACGGGGACAGGGCCGAGCAGTACTTC.

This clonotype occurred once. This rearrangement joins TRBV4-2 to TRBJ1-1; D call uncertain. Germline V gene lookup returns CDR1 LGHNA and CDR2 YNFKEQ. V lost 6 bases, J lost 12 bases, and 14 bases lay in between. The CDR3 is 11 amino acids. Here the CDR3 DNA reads TGTGCCAGCAGACCAGGAATAGAAACTTTCTTT. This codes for CASRPGIETFF.

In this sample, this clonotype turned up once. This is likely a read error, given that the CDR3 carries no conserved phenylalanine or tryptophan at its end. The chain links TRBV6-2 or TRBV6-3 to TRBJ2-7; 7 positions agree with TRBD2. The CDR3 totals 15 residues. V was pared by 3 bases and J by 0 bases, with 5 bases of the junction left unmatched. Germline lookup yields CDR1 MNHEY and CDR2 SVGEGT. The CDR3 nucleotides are TGTGCCAGCAGTTATAAGCCTAGCGGCTCCTACGAGCAGTACTCA. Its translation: CASSYKPSGSYEQYS.

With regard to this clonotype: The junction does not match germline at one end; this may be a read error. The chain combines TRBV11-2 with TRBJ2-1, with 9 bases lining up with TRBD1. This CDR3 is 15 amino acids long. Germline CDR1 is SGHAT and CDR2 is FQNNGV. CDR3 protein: CATSTPGQGFDDQFF. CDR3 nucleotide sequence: TGTGCCACTAGCACTCCGGGACAGGGTTTCGATGATCAGTTCTTC.

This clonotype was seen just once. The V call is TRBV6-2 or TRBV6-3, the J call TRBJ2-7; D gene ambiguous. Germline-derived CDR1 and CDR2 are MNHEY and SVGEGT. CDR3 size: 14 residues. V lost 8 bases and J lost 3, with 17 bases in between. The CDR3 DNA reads TGTGCCAGCGGTTCGTTGCAAGCCGACTACGAGCAGTACTTC. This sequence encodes CASGSLQADYEQYF.

The DNA of the CDR3 is TGTGCCAGTAGCCATACCGGGACGGTTCGAGGGACCAACGTCCTGACTTTC. The encoded protein is CASSHTGTVRGTNVLTF. The chain uses TRBV7-9 and TRBJ2-6; D tentatively fits TRBD1 or TRBD2 (5 bases each). Trimming stripped 9 bases from V and 8 bases from J, with 26 bases between. Germline V gene data show CDR1 as SEHNR and CDR2 as FQNEAQ (reference sequence). The CDR3 covers 17 residues.

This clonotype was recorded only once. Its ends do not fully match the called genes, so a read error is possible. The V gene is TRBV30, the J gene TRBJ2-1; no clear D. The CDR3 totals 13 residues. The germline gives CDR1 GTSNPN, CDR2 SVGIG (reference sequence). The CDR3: CAWGELFYNELFF. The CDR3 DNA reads TGTGCCTGGGGGGAACTTTTTTACAATGAGCTGTTCTTC.

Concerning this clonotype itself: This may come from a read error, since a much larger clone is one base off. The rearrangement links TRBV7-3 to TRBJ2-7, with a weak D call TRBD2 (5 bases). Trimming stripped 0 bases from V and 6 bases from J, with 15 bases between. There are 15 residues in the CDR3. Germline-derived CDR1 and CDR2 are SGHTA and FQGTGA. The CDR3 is CASSLTGGCFGEQYF. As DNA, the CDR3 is TGTGCCAGCAGCTTAACGGGCGGGTGCTTTGGCGAGCAGTACTTC.

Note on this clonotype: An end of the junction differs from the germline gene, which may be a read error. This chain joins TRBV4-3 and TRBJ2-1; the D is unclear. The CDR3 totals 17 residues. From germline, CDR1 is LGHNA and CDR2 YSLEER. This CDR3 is CASSQDLRSAYYNEQFF. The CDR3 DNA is TGCGCCAGCAGCCAAGATCTGCGGAGCGCGTACTACAATGAGCAGTTCTTT.

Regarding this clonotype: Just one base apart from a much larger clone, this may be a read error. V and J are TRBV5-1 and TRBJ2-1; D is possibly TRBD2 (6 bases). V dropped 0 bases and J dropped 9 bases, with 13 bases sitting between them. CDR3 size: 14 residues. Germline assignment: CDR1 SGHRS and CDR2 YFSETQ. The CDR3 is CASSLDGGDREQFF. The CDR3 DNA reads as TGCGCCAGCAGCTTGGACGGAGGGGACCGTGAGCAGTTCTTC.

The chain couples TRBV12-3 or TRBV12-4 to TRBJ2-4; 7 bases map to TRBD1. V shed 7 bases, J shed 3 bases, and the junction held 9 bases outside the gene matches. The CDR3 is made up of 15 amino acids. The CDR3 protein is CASNGTELVKNIQYF. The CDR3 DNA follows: TGTGCCAGCAATGGGACAGAGCTAGTCAAAAACATTCAGTACTTC.

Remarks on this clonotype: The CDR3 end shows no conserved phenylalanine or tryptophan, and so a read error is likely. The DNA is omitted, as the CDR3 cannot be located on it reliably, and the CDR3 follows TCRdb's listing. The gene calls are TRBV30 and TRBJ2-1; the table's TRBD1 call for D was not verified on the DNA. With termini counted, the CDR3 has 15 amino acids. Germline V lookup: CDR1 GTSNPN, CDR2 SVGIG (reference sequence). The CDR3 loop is CAWSAGTGGLDEQSL.

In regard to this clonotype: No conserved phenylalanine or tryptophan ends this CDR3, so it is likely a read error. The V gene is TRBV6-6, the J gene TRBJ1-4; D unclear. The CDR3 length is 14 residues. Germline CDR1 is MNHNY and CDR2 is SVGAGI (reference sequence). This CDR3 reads CASSSSTTNEKLFI. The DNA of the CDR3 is TGTGCCAGCAGTTCCTCGACAACTAACGAAAAACTGTTTATT.

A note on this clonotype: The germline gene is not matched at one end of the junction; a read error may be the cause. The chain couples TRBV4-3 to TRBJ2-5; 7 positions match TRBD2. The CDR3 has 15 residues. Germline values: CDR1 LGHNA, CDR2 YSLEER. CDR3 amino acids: CPSSQYLAEEETQYF. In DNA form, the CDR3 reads TGCCCCAGCAGCCAATATCTAGCGGAGGAAGAGACTCAGTACTTC.

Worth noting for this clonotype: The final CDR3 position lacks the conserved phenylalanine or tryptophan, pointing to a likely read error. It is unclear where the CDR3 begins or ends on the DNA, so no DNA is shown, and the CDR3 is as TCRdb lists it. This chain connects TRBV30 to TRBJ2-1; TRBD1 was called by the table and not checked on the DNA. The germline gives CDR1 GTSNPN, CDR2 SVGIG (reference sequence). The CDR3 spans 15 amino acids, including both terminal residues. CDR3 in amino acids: CARSAGTGGLDEQSL.

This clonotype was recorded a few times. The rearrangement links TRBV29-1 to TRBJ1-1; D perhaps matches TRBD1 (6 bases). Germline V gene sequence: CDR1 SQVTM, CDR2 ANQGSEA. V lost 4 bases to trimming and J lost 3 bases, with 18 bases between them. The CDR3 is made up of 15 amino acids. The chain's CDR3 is CSVGGGWGMDTEAFF. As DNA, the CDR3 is TGCAGCGTTGGAGGGGGGTGGGGTATGGACACTGAAGCTTTCTTT.

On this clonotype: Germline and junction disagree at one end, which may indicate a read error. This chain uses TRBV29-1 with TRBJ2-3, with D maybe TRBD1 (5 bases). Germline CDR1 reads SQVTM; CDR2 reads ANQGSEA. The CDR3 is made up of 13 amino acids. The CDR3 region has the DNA TGCAGAGTTGCCAGGGTGCCAGCAGATACGCAGTATTTT. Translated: CRVARVPADTQYF.

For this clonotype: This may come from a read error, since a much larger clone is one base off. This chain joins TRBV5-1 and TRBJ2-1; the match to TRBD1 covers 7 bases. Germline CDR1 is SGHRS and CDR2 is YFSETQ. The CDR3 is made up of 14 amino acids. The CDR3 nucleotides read TGCGCCAGCACCTTCTCAGGGGGTTATAATGAGCAGTCCTTC. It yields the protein CASTFSGGYNEQSF.

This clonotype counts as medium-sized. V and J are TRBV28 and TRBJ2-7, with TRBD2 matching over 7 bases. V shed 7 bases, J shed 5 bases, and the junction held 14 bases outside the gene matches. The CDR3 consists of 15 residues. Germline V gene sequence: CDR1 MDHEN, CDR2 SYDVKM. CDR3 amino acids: CASTKGEGTVHEQYF. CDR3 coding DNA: TGTGCCAGCACCAAAGGGGAGGGAACTGTGCACGAGCAGTACTTC.

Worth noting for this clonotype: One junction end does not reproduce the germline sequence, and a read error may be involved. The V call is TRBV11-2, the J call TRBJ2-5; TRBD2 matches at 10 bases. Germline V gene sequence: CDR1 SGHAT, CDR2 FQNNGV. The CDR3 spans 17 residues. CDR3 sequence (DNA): TGTGCCAGCAGTTTAAGACTAGCGGGTGACTCGAGCGAGACCCAATGCTTC. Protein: CASSLRLAGDSSETQCF. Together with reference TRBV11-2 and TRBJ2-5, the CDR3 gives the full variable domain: EAGVAQSPRYKIIEKRQSVAFWCNPISGHATLYWYQQILGQGPKLLIQFQNNGVVDDSQLPKDRFSAERLKGVDSTLKIQPAKLEDSAVYLCASSLRLAGDSSETQCFGPGTRLLVL.